What follows are 2 T cell receptor beta chains derived from one specimen sequenced in a study of cytomegalovirus exposure and HLA in healthy donors. The PCR ran on 60 Vbeta and 13 Jbeta primers. Generated by immunoSEQ multiplex PCR, the TCRdb table keeps only in-frame clones and is missing some. Here the sample table reports approximately 100,000 clones. Sequenced input: PBMCs. Receptor source: a man in his fifties in good health and CMV-seronegative.

The chain couples TRBV4-3 to TRBJ2-1, with 7 bases that match TRBD2. J gave up 9 bases and V 0 bases, and 5 bases lay outside the gene matches. The CDR3 contains 14 residues. CDR1 is LGHNA and CDR2 is YSLEER in the germline V gene. This chain's CDR3 is CASSQDRAGVEQFF. CDR3 DNA: TGCGCCAGCAGCCAAGATCGGGCGGGGGTTGAGCAGTTCTTC.

The V call is TRBV5-5, the J call TRBJ2-3; D may be TRBD1 (6 bases). Germline lookup yields CDR1 SGHKS and CDR2 YYEKEE (reference sequence). V lost 5 bases, J lost 2 bases, and 15 bases lay in between. CDR3 length: 15 amino acids. The CDR3 sequence is CASSEWAGVTDTQYF. The DNA for the CDR3 is TGTGCCAGCAGTGAGTGGGCAGGGGTCACAGATACGCAGTATTTT.